These T cell receptor beta chains were read from a single sample in a study of immune evolution from preneoplasia to lung adenocarcinoma. TCRdb's table, derived via immunoSEQ multiplex PCR, lists solely in-frame clones and lacks some. The sample has about 7,600 clones, about four fifths seen once. The sequenced sample was FFPE invasive lung adenocarcinoma tissue. These receptors originate from a person in their fifties with lung adenocarcinoma. Each CDR3 is given with its conserved first and last residue. D genes are given only for firm matches. Clone size is stated in some rows and not others, as once, few, many or a class when expanded.

j_call clone_size v_call d_call cdr3_aa cdr3_nt
TRBJ1-1 . TRBV28 . CASATGGRMNTEAFF TGTGCCTCAGCTACGGGGGGCCGGATGAACACTGAAGCTTTCTTT
TRBJ2-3 . TRBV11-2 TRBD2 CASSLELAGSTDTQYF TGTGCCAGCAGCTTAGAACTAGCGGGATCCACAGATACGCAGTATTTT
TRBJ1-5 . TRBV6-5 . CASSYGGGSNQPQHF TGTGCCAGCAGTTACGGGGGAGGAAGCAATCAGCCCCAGCATTTT
TRBJ1-5 . TRBV15 . CATQGNQPQHF TGTGCCACCCAGGGCAATCAGCCCCAGCATTTT
TRBJ1-5 . TRBV5-3 TRBD1 CAQKGANSNQPQHF TGTGCCCAGAAGGGGGCCAATAGCAATCAGCCCCAGCATTTT
TRBJ2-7 . TRBV7-2 . CASSFHREYEQYF TGTGCCAGCAGCTTTCACAGGGAGTACGAGCAGTACTTC
TRBJ2-5 few TRBV2 . CASSEGSFETQYF TGTGCCAGCAGTGAAGGTTCATTTGAGACCCAGTACTTC
TRBJ1-6 . TRBV4-2 . CASSQVPSDSRNSPLHF TGTGCCAGCAGCCAAGTTCCCTCCGACAGCCGAAATTCACCCCTCCACTTT
TRBJ1-2 once TRBV7-2 . CASSLARTDYYGYTF TGTGCCAGCAGCTTAGCGCGGACCGATTACTATGGCTACACCTTC
TRBJ1-2 few TRBV30 TRBD1 CAWRSQGAVGSGYTF TGTGCCTGGAGGTCGCAGGGGGCGGTCGGTAGTGGCTACACCTTC
TRBJ2-1 . TRBV11-2 . CASSLDLRRQFF TGTGCCAGCAGCTTAGATCTCCGGCGGCAGTTCTTC
TRBJ1-2 . TRBV6-5 . CASSYNRGGYTF TGTGCCAGCAGTTATAATCGGGGTGGCTACACCTTC
TRBJ1-2 . TRBV11-3 TRBD1 CASSSDRAYGYTF TGTGCCAGCAGCTCAGACAGGGCGTATGGCTACACCTTC
TRBJ2-2 . TRBV11-3 TRBD2 CASSPFGGSWAGELFF TGTGCCAGCAGCCCCTTCGGCGGGAGCTGGGCCGGGGAGCTGTTTTTT
TRBJ1-4 . TRBV19 . CASSISSGATNEKLFF TGTGCCAGTAGTATAAGCTCCGGTGCAACTAATGAAAAACTGTTTTTT
TRBJ1-1 . TRBV11-2 . CASSGEGGTEAFF TGTGCCAGCAGCGGGGAGGGGGGCACTGAAGCTTTCTTT
TRBJ2-3 . TRBV5-1 TRBD2 CASSLVLAVDTQYF TGCGCCAGCAGCTTGGTTCTAGCGGTCGATACGCAGTATTTT